The count of the clone carrying this TCR beta chain is one. This record comes from a study of blood T cell repertoires in COVID-19. Across the whole study: Samples representing acute and convalescent COVID-19 were sourced from the United States, Italy and Spain.

Cohorts were based on clinical histories the participants reported. Before being deemed recovered, Cohort 3 donors had two negative PCRs, clearance, or symptom resolution. The CDR3 length is 16 residues. Germline trimming cut 2 bases from V and 6 bases from J; bases unmatched to any gene: 9. Germline V gene sequence: CDR1 MNHNY, CDR2 SVGAGI (reference sequence). In the original processing: Amplified reference gene primers provided the basis for estimating nucleated cell counts. Data came from immunoSEQ multiplex PCR; TCRdb stores just in-frame clones and leaves some out. D and trimming come from the DNA, and the V and J calls and clone size come from that table. Of approximately 400,000 clones listed, 75% to 90% are singletons.

The chain joins TRBV6-6 to TRBJ1-2; 10 nucleotides agree with TRBD1. The source is a woman between 50 and 59 years old who had recovered from COVID-19. The sample consisted of PBMCs or T cells enriched from blood (not recorded which). The CDR3 DNA reads TGTGCCAGCAGTTACCCCACGGGACAGGGGAGCGATGGCTACACCTTC. Translated: CASSYPTGQGSDGYTF.